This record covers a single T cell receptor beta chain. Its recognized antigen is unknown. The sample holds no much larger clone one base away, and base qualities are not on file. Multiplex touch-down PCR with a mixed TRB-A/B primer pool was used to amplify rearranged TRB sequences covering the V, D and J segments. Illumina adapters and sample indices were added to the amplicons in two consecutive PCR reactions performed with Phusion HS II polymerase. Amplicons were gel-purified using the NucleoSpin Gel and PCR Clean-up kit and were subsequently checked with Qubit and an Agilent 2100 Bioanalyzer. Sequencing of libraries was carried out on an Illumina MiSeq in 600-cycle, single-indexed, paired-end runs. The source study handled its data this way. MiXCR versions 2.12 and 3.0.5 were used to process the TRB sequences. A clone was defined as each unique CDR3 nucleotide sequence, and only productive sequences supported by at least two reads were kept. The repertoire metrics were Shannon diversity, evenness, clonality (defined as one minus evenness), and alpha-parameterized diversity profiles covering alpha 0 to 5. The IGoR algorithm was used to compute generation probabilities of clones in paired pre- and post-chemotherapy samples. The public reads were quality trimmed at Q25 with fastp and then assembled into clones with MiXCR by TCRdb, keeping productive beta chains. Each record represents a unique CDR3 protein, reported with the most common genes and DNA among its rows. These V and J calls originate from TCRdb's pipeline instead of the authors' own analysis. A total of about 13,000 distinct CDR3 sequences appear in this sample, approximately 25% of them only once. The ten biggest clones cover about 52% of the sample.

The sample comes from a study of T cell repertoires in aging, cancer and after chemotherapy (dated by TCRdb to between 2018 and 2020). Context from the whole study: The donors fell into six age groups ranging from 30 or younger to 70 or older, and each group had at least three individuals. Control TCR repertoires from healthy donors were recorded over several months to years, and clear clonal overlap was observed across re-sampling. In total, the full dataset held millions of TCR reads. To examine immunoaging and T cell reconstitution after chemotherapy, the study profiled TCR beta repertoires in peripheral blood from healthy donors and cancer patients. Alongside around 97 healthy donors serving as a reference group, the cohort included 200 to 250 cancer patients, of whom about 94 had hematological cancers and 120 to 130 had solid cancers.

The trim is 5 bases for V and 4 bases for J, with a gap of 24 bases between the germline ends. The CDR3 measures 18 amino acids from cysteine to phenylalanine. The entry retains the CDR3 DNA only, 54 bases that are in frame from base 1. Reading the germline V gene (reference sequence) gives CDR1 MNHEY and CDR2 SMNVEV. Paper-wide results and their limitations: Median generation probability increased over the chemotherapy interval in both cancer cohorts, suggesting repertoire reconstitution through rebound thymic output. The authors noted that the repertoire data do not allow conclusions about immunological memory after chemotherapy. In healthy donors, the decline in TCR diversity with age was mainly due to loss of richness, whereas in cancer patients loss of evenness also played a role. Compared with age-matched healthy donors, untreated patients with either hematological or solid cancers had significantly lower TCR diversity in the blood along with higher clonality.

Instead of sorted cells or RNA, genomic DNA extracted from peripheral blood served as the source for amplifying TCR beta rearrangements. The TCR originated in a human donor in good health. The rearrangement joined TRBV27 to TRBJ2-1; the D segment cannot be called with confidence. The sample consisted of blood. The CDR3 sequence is CASSPTPFTTSRYNEQFF. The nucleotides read TGTGCCAGCAGTCCTACCCCTTTTACCACCTCGAGGTACAATGAGCAGTTCTTC.